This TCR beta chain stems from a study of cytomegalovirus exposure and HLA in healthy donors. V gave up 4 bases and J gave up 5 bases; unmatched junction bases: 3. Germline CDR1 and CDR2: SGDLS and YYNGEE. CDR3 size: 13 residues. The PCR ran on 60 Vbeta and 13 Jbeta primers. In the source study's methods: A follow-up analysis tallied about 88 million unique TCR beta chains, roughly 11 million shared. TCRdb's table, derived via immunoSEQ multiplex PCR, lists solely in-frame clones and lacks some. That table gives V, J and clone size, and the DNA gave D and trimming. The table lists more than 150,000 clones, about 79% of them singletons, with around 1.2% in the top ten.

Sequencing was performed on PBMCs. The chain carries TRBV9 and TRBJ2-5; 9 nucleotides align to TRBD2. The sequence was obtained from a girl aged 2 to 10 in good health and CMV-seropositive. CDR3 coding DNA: TGTGCCAGCAGCATTACTAGCGGGGAGACCCAGTACTTC. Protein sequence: CASSITSGETQYF. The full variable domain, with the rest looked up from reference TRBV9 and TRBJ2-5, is DSGVTQTPKHLITATGQRVTLRCSPRSGDLSVYWYQQSLDQGLQFLIQYYNGEERAKGNILERFSAQQFPDLHSELNLSSLELGDSALYFCASSITSGETQYFGPGTRLLVL.